This entry concerns a single TCR beta chain. Its matching antigen is unknown. This specimen comes from a study of OX40 agonist ivuxolimab in advanced cancers. In the study overall: Treatment received earlier with anti-PD-1, anti-PD-L1 or anti-CTLA-4 agents was allowed, and more than 30% had some.

Germline CDR1 is SGHRS and CDR2 is YFSETQ. There are 14 residues in the CDR3. Trimming cost V 0 bases and J 1 base, with 6 bases left between them. Study conclusions and caveats: Expanded clones tended on average to be more numerous among CD8+ T cells than CD4+. Among expanded peripheral T cells, antigen specificity went undetermined.

Sequencing was performed with immunoSEQ multiplex PCR; in TCRdb, only in-frame clones are kept and a portion is missing. The sample holds about 93,000 clones, about 91% seen once. The source is an adult with an advanced solid tumor such as melanoma, head and neck, liver or kidney cancer. This rearrangement joins TRBV5-1 to TRBJ2-3, with unresolved D. Sample: CD4+ or CD8+ T cells sorted from blood, taken in a trial of the OX40 agonist ivuxolimab. The CDR3 is CASSLEVGTDTQYF. Written as DNA, the CDR3 is TGCGCCAGCAGCTTGGAAGTCGGCACAGATACGCAGTATTTT. Looking up the rest from reference TRBV5-1 and TRBJ2-3 gives the full variable domain: KAGVTQTPRYLIKTRGQQVTLSCSPISGHRSVSWYQQTPGQGLQFLFEYFSETQRNKGNFPGRFSGRQFSNSRSEMNVSTLELGDSALYLCASSLEVGTDTQYFGPGTRLTVL.